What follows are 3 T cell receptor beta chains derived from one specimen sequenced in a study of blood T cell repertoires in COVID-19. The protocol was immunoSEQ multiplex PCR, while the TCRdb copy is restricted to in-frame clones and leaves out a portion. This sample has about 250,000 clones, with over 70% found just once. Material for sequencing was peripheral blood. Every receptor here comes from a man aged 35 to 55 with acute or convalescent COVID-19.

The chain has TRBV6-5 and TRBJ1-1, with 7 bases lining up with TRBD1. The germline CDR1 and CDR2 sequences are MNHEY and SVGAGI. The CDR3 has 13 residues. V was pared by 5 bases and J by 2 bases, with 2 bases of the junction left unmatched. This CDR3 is CASSTGANTEAFF. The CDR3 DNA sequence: TGTGCCAGCAGTACAGGGGCCAACACTGAAGCTTTCTTT.

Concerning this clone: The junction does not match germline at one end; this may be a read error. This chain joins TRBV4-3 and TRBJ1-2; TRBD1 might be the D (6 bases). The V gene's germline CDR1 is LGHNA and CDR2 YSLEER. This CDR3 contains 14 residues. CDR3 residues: CASSQDVTMAGAAF. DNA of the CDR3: TGCGCCAGCAGCCAAGATGTAACGATGGCAGGGGCTGCCTTC.

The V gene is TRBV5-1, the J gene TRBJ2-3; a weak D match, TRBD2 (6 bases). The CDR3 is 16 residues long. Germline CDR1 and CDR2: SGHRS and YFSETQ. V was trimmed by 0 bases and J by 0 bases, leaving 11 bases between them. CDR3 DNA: TGCGCCAGCAGCTTGGACCTAGCGTCTAGCACAGATACGCAGTATTTT. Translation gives CASSLDLASSTDTQYF.